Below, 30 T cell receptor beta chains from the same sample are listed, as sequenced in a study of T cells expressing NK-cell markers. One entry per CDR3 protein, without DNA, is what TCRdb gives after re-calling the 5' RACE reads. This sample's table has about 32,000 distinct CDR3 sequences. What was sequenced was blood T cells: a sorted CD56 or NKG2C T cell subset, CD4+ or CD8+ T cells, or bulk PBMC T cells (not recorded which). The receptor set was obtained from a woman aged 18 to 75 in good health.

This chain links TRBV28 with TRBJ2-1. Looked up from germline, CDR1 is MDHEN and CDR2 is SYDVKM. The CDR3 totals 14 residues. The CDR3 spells CASRSQSSYNEQFF.

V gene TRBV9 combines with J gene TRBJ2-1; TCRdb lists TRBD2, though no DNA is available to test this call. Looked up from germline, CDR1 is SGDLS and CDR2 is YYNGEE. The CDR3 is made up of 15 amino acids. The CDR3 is CASSPTSGSSDEQFF.

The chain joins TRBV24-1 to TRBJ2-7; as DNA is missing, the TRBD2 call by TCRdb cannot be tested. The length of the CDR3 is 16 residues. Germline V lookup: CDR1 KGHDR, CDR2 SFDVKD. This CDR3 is CATSEGGTSGTYEQYF.

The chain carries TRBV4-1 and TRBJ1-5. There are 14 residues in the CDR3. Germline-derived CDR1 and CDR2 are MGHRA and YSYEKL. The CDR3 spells CASSQLYSNQPQHF.

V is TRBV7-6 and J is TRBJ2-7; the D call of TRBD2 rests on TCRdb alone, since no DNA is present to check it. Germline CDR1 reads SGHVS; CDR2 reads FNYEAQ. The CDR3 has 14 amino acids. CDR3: CASSPGGALYEQYF.

The CDR3 loop is CASSWEGTYEQYF. This chain links TRBV5-1 with TRBJ2-7. Germline CDR1 reads SGHRS; CDR2 reads YFSETQ. This CDR3 has 13 amino acids.

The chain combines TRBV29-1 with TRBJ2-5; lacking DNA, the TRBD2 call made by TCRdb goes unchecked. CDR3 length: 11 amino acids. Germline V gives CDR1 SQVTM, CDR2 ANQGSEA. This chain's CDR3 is CSVEEGTYQYF.

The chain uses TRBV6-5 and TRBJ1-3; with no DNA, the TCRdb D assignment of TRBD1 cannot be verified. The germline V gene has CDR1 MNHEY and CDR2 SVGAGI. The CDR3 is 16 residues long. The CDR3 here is CASSYPTGEAGNTIYF.

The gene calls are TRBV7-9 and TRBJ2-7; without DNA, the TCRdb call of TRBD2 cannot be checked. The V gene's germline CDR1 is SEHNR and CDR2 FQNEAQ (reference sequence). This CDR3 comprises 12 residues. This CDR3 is CASTAGGHEQYF.

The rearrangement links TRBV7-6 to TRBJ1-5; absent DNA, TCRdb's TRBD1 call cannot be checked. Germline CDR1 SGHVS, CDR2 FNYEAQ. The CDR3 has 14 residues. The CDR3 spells CASSPGASNQPQHF.

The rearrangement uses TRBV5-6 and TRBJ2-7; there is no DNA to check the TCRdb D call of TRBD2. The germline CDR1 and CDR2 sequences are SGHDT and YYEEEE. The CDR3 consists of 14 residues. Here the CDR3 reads CASSQPGLAYEQYF.

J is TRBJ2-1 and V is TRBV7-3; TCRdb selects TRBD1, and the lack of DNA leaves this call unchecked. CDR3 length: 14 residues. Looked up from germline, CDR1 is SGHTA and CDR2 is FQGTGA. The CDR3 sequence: CASSVRGGRHEQFF.

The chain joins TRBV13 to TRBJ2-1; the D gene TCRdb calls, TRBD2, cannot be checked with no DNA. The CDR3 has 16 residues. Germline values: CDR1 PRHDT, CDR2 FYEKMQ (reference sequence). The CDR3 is CASSSLVRDEYNEQFF.

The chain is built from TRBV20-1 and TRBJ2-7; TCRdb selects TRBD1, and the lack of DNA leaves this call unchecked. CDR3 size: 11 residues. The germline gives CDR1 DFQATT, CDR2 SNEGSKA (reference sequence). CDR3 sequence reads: CSVLQGYEQYF.

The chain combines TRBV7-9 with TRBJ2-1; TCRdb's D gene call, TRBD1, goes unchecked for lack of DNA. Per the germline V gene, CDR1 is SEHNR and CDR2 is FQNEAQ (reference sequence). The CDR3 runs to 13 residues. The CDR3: CASSLEGADEQFF. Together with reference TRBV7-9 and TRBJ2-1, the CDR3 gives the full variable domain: DTGVSQNPRHKITKRGQNVTFRCDPISEHNRLYWYRQTLGQGPEFLTYFQNEAQLEKSRLLSDRFSAERPKGSFSTLEIQRTEQGDSAMYLCASSLEGADEQFFGPGTRLTVL.

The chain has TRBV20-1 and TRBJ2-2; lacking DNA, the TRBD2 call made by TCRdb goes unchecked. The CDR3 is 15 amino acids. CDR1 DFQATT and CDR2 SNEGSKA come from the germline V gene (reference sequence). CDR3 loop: CSAPPGLANTGELFF.

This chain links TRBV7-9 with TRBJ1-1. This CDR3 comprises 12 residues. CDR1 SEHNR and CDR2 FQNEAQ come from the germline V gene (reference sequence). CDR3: CASSLERTEAFF.

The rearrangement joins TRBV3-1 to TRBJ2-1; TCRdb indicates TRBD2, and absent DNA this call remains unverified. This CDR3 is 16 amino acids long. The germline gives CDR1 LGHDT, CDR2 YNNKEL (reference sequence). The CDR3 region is CASSQGSGALENEQFF.

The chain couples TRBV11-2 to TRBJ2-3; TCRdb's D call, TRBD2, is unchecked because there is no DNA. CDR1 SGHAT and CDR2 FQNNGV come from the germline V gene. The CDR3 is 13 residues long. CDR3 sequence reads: CASGSGGTDTQYF.

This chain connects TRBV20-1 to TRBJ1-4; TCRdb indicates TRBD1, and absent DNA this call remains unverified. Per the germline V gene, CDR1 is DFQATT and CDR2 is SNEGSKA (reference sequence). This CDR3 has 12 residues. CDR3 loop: CSADRGYGKLFF.

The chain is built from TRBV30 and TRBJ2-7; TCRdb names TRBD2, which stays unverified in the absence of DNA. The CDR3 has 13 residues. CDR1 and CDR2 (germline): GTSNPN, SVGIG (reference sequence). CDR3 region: CAWSEGSYYEQYF.

The CDR3 reads CASSLGSSTDTQYF. The chain links TRBV12-3 or TRBV12-4 to TRBJ2-3. The CDR3 is 14 amino acids.

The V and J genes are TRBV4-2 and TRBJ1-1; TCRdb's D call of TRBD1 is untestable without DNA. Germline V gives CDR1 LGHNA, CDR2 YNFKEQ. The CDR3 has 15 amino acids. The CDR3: CASSQDGGVGTEAFF.

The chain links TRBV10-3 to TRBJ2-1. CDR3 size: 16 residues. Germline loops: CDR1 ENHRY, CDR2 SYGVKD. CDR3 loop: CAISEVGMGPNNEQFF.

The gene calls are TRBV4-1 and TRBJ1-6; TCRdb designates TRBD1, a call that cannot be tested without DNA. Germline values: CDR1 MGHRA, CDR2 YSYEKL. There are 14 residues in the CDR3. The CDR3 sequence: CASSQGAGLSPLHF.

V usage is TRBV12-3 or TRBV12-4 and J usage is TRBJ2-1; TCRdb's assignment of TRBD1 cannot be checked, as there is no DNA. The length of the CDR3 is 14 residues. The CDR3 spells CASRGLLLGVEQFF.

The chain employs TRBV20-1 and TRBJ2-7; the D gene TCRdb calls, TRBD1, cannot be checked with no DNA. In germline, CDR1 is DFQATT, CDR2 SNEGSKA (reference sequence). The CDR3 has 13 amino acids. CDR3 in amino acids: CSARDQGMDEQYF.

The chain's CDR3 is CASTRQGVSYNEQFF. This chain links TRBV12-3 or TRBV12-4 with TRBJ2-1; TCRdb reports TRBD1, a call that lacks DNA to check it against. CDR3 length equals 15 residues.

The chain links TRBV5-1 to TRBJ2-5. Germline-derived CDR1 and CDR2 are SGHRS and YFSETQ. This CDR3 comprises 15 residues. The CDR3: CASSLEVAIQETQYF. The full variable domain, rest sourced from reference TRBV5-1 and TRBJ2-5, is KAGVTQTPRYLIKTRGQQVTLSCSPISGHRSVSWYQQTPGQGLQFLFEYFSETQRNKGNFPGRFSGRQFSNSRSEMNVSTLELGDSALYLCASSLEVAIQETQYFGPGTRLLVL.

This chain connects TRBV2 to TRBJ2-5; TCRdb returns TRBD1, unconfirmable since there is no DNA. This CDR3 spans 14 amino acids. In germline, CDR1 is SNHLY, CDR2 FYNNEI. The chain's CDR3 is CASSDRQGQETQYF.